This T cell receptor beta chain derives from a study of kidney transplant recipient with SARS-CoV-2 infection. This clonotype appeared many times. TCRdb called the reads again in MiXCR, with one record for every CDR3 protein. The table lists approximately 250,000 distinct CDR3 sequences, 25% to 35% of them singletons. V gave up 3 bases and J gave up 2 bases, with 7 bases separating them. CDR1 LNHDA and CDR2 SQIVND come from the germline V gene (reference sequence). The CDR3 consists of 14 residues. Here the sequenced sample was a blood sample, taken at baseline and on day 111 from a kidney transplant recipient. This sequence joins TRBV19 and TRBJ2-2, with no clear D. The sequence was collected from a male patient aged 25-45 years who had COVID-19 and was a kidney transplant recipient. Some T cells may have originated in the graft donor. CDR3 DNA: TGTGCCAGTAGTATCAGAGAAAACACCGGGGAGCTGTTTTTT. This translates into CASSIRENTGELFF.